Listed here is a single TCR beta chain. The antigen is undetermined. The germline gives CDR1 MNHEY, CDR2 SMNVEV (reference sequence). With V trimmed by 5 bases and J by 2 bases, 2 bases remained unmatched. The CDR3 consists of 13 residues. Donors showed nominal health when sampled, although they likely had unrecorded immune exposures. The primer mix had 60 Vbeta and 13 Jbeta primers. Repertoires were generated with immunoSEQ multiplex PCR, while TCRdb's copy carries only in-frame clones and drops some. Seen here are around 210,000 clones, roughly three quarters observed once, and the top ten hold about 1.5%. The data stem from a study of cytomegalovirus exposure and HLA in healthy donors. Study results and limitations: In terms of immune exposure information, only CMV serostatus was available.

Input material: PBMCs. The chain couples TRBV27 to TRBJ1-1, with 7 bases aligning to TRBD1. The sequence was collected from a man over 45 in good health and CMV-seronegative. The CDR3 bases are TGTGCCAGCAGTAGACAGGGTAACACTGAAGCTTTCTTT. As protein: CASSRQGNTEAFF.